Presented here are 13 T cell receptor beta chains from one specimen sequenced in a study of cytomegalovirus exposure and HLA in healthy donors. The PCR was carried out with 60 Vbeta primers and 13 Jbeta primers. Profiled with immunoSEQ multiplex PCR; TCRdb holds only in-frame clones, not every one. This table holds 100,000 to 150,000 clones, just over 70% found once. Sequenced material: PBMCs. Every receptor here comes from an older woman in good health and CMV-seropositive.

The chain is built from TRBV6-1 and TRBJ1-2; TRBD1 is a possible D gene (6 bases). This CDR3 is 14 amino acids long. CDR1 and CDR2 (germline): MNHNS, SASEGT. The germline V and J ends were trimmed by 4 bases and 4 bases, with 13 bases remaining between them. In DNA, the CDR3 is TGTGCCAGCAGTGTGACAGGACGAAGCTATGGCTACACCTTC. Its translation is CASSVTGRSYGYTF.

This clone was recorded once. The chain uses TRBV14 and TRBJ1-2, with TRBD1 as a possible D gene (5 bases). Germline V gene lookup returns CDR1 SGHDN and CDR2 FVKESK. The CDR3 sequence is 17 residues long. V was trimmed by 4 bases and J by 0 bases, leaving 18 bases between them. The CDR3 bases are TGTGCCAGCAGCCTAGGGTTGACAGCCCTCACTAACTATGGCTACACCTTC. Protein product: CASSLGLTALTNYGYTF.

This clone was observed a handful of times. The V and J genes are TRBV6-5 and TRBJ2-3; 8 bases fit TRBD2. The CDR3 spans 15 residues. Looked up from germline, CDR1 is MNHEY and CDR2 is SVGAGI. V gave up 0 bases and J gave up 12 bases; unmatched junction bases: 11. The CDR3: CASSYSSGGGSHQYF. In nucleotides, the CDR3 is TGTGCCAGCAGTTACTCGAGCGGCGGGGGGTCCCACCAGTATTTT.

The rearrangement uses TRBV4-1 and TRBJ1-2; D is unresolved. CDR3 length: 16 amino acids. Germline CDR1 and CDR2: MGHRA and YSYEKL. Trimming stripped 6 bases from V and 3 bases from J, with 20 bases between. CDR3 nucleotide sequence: TGCGCCAGCAGGGTAGAAGCGGGAGTAAGGCACTATGGCTACACCTTC. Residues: CASRVEAGVRHYGYTF.

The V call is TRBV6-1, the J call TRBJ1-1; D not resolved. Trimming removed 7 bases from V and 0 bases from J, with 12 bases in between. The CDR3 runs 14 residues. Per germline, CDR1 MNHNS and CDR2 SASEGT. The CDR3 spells CASIQRVMNTEAFF. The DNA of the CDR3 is TGTGCCAGCATCCAGAGGGTTATGAACACTGAAGCTTTCTTT.

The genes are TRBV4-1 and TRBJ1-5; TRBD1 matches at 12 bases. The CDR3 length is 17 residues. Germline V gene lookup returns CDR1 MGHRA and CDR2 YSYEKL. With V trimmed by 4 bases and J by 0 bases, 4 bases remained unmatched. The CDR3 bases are TGCGCCAGCAGCCTCGGGACAGGGGGCTTTAGCAATCAGCCCCAGCATTTT. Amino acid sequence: CASSLGTGGFSNQPQHF.

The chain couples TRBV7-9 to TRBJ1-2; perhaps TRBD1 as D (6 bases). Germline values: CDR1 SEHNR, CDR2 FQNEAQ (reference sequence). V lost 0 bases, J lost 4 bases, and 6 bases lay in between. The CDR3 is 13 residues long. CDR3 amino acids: CASSLAGGYGYTF. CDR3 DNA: TGTGCCAGCAGCTTAGCAGGGGGCTATGGCTACACCTTC.

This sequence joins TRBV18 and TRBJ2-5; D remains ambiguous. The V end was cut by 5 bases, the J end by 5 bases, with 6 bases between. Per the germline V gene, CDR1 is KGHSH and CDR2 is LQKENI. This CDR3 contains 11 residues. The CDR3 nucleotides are TGTGCCAGCTCATTCCGGGAGACCCAGTACTTC. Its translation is CASSFRETQYF.

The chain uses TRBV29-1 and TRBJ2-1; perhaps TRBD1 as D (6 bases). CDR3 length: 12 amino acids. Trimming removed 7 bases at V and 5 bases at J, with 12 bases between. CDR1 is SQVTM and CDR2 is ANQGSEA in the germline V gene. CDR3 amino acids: CSAVAGDNEQFF. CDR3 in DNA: TGCAGCGCGGTGGCAGGGGACAATGAGCAGTTCTTC.

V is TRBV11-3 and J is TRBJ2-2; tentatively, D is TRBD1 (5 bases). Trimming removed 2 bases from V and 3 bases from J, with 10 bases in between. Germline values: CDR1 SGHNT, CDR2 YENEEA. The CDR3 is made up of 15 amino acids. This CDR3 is CASSLHFRDTGELFF. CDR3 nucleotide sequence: TGTGCCAGCAGCTTACACTTCAGGGACACCGGGGAGCTGTTTTTT.

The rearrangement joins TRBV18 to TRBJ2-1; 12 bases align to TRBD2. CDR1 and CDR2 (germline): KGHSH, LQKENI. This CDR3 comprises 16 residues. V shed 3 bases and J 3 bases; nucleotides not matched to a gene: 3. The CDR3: CASSPELAGGYNEQFF. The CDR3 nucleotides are TGTGCCAGCTCACCCGAACTAGCGGGGGGCTACAATGAGCAGTTCTTC.

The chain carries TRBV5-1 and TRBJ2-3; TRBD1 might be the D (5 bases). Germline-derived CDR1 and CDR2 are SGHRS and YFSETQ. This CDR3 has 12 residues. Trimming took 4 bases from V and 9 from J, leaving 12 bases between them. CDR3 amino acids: CASSVTEETQYF. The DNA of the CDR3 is TGCGCCAGCAGCGTGACAGAGGAGACGCAGTATTTT.

CDR3 nucleotide sequence: TGTGCCAGCAAACTCGGGGGTCTGTATAATTCACCCCTCCACTTT. This translates into CASKLGGLYNSPLHF. This sequence joins TRBV6-5 and TRBJ1-6; perhaps TRBD1 as D (5 bases). V shed 7 bases and J shed 4 bases, with 14 bases lying between them. CDR3 length: 15 amino acids. CDR1 and CDR2 (germline): MNHEY, SVGAGI.